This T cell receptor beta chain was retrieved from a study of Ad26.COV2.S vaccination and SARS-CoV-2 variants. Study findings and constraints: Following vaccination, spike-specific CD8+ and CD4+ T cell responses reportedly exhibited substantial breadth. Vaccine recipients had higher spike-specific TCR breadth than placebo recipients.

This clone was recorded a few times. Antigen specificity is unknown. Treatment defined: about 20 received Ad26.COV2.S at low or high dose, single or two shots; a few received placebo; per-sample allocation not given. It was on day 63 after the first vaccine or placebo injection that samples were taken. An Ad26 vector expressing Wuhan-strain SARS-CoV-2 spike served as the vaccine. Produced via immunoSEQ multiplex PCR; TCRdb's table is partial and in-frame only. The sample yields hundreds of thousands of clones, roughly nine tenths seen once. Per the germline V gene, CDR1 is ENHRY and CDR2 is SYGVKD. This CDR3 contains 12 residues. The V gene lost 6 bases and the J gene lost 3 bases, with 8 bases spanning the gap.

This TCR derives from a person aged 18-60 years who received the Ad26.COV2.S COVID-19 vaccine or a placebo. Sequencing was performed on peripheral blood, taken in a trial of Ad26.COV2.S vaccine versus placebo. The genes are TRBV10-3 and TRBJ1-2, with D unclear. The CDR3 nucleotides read TGTGCCATCAGCAAGGTTGACTATGGCTACACCTTC. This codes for CAISKVDYGYTF.